The T cell receptor beta chain under discussion was sequenced for a study of T cell clones after liver transplantation. Whole-study context: Pre-transplant mixed lymphocyte reactions yielded third-party-reactive TCRbeta sequences as comparators for graft-donor-reactive sequences. Apart from a few HCV-positive recipients, transplants were for non-autoimmune, non-viral reasons. Findings of the study overall: Post-transplant time points were not standardized, so conclusions are preliminary.

Trimming removed 4 bases from V and 7 bases from J, with 14 bases in between. Per germline, CDR1 MDHEN and CDR2 SYDVKM. This CDR3 contains 14 residues. This clone was observed a few times. The antigen is undetermined. Method: immunoSEQ multiplex PCR; TCRdb's copy keeps in-frame clones and lacks some. The sample has approximately 71,000 clones; approximately 92% are singletons. The J gene is TRBJ1-5, the V gene TRBV28, with D maybe TRBD1 (6 bases). The TCR sequence derives from a human patient who received a liver transplant. Among the T cells, some may be from the graft donor. The sequencing here drew on CD4+ T cells from blood, taken approximately 26 months after liver transplant. This chain's CDR3 is CASSWSRGGQPQHF. CDR3 bases: TGTGCCAGCAGTTGGTCCAGGGGTGGACAGCCCCAGCATTTT.